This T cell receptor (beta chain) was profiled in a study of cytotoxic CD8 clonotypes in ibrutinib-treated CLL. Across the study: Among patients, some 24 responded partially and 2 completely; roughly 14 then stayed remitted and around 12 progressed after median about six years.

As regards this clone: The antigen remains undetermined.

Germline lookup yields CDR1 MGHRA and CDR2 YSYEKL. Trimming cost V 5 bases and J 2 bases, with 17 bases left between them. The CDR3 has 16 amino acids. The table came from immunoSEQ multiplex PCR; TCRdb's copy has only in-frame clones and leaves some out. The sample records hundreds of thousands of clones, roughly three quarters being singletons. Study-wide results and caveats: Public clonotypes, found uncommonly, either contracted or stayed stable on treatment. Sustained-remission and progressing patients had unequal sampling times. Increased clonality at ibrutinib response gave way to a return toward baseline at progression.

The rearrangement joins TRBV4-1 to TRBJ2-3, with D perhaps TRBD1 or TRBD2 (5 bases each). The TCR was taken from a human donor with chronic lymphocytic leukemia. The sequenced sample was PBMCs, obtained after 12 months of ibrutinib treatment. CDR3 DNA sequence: TGCGCCAGCAGCTTCCGGGACGGAGGATTCACAGATACGCAGTATTTT. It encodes CASSFRDGGFTDTQYF.